This entry lists 9 T cell receptor beta chains sequenced from one sample in a study of cytomegalovirus exposure and HLA in healthy donors. PCR was performed using 60 Vbeta and 13 Jbeta primers. Assay used: immunoSEQ multiplex PCR; TCRdb lists only in-frame clones, some missing. This sample yields some 150,000 clones, of which 70% to 90% are seen a single time; roughly 2.3% belongs to the top ten. Specimen: PBMCs. The source is a woman under 30 in good health and CMV-seronegative.

Only a few counts were recorded for this clone. The CDR3 DNA reads as TGTGCCAGCACCCCTTTATGGGGACAGTCCTATGGCTACACCTTC. It translates to CASTPLWGQSYGYTF. The J gene is TRBJ1-2, the V gene TRBV27, with 7 bases aligning to TRBD1. Losses at the gene ends were 7 bases for V and 4 bases for J; bases not matched to a gene: 12. The CDR3 length is 15 residues. The V gene's germline CDR1 is MNHEY and CDR2 SMNVEV (reference sequence).

This clone was counted only a few times. The V and J genes are TRBV2 and TRBJ1-2, with TRBD1 as a possible D gene (5 bases). CDR1 and CDR2 from the germline V gene are SNHLY and FYNNEI. The CDR3 has 12 residues. V lost 6 bases and J 3 bases, leaving 8 bases between the germline ends. CDR3 protein: CASSAQDYGYTF. CDR3 coding DNA: TGTGCCAGCAGCGCACAGGACTATGGCTACACCTTC.

The chain joins TRBV19 to TRBJ2-7; 9 bases agree with TRBD2. This CDR3 has 14 residues. Trimming at V came to 2 bases and at J to 3 bases, leaving 2 bases not matched to a gene. The germline V gene has CDR1 LNHDA and CDR2 SQIVND (reference sequence). CDR3 coding DNA: TGTGCCAGTAGTATATCTAGCGGGAACTACGAGCAGTACTTC. The encoded protein is CASSISSGNYEQYF.

The chain combines TRBV27 with TRBJ2-7; D perhaps matches TRBD1 (5 bases). V lost 2 bases and J 4 bases, leaving 12 bases between the germline ends. CDR3 length: 14 residues. Germline V gives CDR1 MNHEY, CDR2 SMNVEV (reference sequence). In nucleotides, the CDR3 is TGTGCCAGCAGTTTAGTAGGGGCGCCTTACGAGCAGTACTTC. It yields the protein CASSLVGAPYEQYF.

The chain combines TRBV5-8 with TRBJ2-7; weak D call: TRBD2 (7 bases). The CDR3 consists of 12 residues. Trimming pared 6 bases from V and 9 bases from J, leaving 16 bases between. The V gene's germline CDR1 is SGHTS and CDR2 YDEGEE. The CDR3 region is CASIRGACPQYF. The CDR3 nucleotides are TGTGCCAGCATCCGGGGGGCCTGCCCGCAGTACTTC.

The chain couples TRBV9 to TRBJ1-6; TRBD1 might be the D (5 bases). The CDR3 length is 15 residues. Trimming cost V 2 bases and J 7 bases, with 13 bases left between them. Germline V gene sequence: CDR1 SGDLS, CDR2 YYNGEE. CDR3 amino acids: CASSVGGAQNSPLHF. Written as DNA, the CDR3 is TGTGCCAGCAGCGTTGGAGGGGCGCAAAATTCACCCCTCCACTTT.

The chain joins TRBV9 to TRBJ1-6; D is possibly TRBD1 (6 bases). This CDR3 is built from 14 residues. Germline V gene data show CDR1 as SGDLS and CDR2 as YYNGEE. The ends were cut back, 3 bases at V and 7 bases at J, with 11 bases in the middle. The CDR3 loop is CASSAGVENSPLHF. The CDR3 DNA is TGTGCCAGCAGCGCAGGGGTTGAGAATTCACCCCTCCACTTT.

V is TRBV30 and J is TRBJ1-3, with TRBD1 as a possible D gene (5 bases). Germline V gene lookup returns CDR1 GTSNPN and CDR2 SVGIG (reference sequence). V was shortened by 0 bases and J by 5 bases, with 14 bases between the two germline ends. The CDR3 runs to 15 residues. The CDR3 coding sequence is TGTGCCTGGAGTGTACGGGGGACCCTAAGAAACACCATATATTTT. Translation gives CAWSVRGTLRNTIYF.

CDR3 sequence reads: CASSQDRGGEQFF. The CDR3 DNA sequence: TGCGCCAGCAGCCAAGATCGGGGGGGTGAGCAGTTCTTC. The chain couples TRBV4-3 to TRBJ2-1; TRBD2 aligns across 8 bases. Trimming cost V 0 bases and J 9 bases; bases outside gene matches: 1. CDR3 length: 13 residues. In germline, CDR1 is LGHNA, CDR2 YSLEER.